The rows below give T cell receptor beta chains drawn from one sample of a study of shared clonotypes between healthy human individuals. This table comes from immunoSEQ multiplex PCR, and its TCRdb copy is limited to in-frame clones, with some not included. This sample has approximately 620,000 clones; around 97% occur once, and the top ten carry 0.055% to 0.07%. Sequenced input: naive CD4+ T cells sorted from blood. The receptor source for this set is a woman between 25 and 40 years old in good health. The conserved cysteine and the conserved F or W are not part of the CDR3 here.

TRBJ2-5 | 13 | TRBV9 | ASSARDGGQETQY
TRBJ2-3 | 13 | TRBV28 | ASSLGTQGTDTQY
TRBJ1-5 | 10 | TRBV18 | ASSSADQPQH
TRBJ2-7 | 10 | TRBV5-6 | ASSWDGYEQY
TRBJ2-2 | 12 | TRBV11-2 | ASSSRMATGELF
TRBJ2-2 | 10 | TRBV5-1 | ASSPGAGELF
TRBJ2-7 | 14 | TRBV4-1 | ASSQDPGGNSYEQY
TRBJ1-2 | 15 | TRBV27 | ASRQTGGRGGGYGYT
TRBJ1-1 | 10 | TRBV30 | AWEGDRAEAF
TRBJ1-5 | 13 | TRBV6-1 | ASSEGLGVNQPQH
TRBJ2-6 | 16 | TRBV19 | ASRIRTGRVSGANVLT
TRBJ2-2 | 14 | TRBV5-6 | ASSFRWSQHTGELF
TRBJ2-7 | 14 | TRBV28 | ASSLASGRAATGQY
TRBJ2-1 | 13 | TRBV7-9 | ASSLDGGSYNEQF
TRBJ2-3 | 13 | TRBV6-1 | ASSARVSFTDTQY
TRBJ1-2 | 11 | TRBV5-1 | ASSLGREEGYT
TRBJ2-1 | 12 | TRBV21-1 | ASSKASSYNEQF
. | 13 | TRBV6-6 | ASSPRAGPAYEQY
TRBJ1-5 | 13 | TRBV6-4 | ASSDRDRGWQPQH
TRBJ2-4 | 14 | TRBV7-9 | ASSLVELGAKNIQY
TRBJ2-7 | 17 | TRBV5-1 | ASSSRESSDGPFSYEQY
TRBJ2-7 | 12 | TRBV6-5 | ASSYSSSIYEQY